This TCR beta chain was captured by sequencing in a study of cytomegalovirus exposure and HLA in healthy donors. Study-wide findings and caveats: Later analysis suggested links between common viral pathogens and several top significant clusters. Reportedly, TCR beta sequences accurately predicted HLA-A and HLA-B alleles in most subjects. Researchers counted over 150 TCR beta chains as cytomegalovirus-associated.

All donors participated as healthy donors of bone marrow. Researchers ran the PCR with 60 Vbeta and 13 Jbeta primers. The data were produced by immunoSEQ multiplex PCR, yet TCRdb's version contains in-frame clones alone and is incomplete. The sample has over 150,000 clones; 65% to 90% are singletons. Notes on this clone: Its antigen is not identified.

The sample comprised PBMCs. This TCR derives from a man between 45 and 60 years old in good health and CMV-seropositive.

In DNA, the CDR3 is TGTGCCAGCAGCTTAGCCGGACTAGGAGAGACCCAGTACTTC. Translation gives CASSLAGLGETQYF. The chain uses TRBV7-9 and TRBJ2-5; TRBD2 matches 7 bases. The trim removed 0 bases at V and 4 bases at J, leaving 2 bases unmatched. The CDR3 is made up of 14 amino acids. Germline lookup yields CDR1 SEHNR and CDR2 FQNEAQ (reference sequence).